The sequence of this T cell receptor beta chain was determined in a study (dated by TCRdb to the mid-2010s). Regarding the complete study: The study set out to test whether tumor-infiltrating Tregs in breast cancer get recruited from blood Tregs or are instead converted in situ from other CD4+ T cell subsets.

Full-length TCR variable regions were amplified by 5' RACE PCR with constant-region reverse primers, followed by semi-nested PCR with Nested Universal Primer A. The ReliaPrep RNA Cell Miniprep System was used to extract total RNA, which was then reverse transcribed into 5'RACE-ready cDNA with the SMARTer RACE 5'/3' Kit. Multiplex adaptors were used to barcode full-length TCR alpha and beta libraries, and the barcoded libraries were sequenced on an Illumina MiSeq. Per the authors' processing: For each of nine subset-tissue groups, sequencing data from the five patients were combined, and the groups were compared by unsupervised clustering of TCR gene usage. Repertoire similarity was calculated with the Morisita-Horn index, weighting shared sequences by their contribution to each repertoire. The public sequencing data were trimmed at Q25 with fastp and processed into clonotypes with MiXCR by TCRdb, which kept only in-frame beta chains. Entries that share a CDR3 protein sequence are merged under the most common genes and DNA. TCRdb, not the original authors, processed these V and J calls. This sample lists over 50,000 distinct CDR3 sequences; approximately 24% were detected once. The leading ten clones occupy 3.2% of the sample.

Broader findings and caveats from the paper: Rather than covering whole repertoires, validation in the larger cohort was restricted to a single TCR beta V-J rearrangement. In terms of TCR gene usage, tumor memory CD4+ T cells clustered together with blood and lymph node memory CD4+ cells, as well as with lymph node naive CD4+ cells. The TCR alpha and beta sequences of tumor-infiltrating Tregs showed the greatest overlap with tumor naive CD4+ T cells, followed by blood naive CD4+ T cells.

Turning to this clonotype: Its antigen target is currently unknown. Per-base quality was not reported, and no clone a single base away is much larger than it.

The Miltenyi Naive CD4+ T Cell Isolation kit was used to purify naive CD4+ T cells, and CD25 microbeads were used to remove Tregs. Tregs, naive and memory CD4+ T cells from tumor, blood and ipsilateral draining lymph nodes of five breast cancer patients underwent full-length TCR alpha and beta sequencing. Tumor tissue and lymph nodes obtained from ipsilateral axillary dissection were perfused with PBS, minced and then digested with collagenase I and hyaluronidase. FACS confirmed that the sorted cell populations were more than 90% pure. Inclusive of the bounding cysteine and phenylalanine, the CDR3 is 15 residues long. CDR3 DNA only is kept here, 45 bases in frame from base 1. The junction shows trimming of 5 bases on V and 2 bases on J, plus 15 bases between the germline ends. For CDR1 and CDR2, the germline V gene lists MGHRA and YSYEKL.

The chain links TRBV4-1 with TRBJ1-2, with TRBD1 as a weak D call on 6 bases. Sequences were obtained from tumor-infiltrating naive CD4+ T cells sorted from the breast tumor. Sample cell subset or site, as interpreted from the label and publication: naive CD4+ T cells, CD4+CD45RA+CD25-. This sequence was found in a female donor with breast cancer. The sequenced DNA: TGCGCCAGCAGCTCCCGGGAAGGGGGAAACTATGGCTACACCTTC. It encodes CASSSREGGNYGYTF.